These T cell receptor beta chains were read from a single sample in a study of graft-versus-host responses after intestinal transplantation. TCRdb's table, derived via immunoSEQ multiplex PCR, lists solely in-frame clones and lacks some. The profile shows approximately 14,000 clones, more than 75% of them singletons. The sample was bone marrow, taken approximately 130 days after intestinal transplantation. These receptors were collected from a human patient who received an intestinal transplant, so some T cells may come from the graft donor. The CDR3 runs from the conserved cysteine through the conserved F or W. The D gene is left open where the match is weak. Expanded clones are given a class, and other clones once, few, many or no size at all.

j_call v_call clone_size d_call cdr3_length cdr3_nt cdr3_aa
TRBJ1-5 TRBV6-1 - TRBD1 19 TGTGCCAGCAGTGAAGAAGGTTTTCGGACAGGGTATAGCAATCAGCCCCAGCATTTT CASSEEGFRTGYSNQPQHF
TRBJ2-5 TRBV21-1 - - 16 TGTGCCAGCAGCAAACACCCCCCCGGCTTGCCCCAGACCCAGTACTTC CASSKHPPGLPQTQYF
TRBJ2-2 TRBV5-1 - - 15 TGCGCCAGCAGCTTGGCGAACAGGAACACCGGGGAGCTGTTTTTT CASSLANRNTGELFF
TRBJ2-1 TRBV9 - - 16 TGTGCCAGCAGCATCCATTACAGGGGACTTTACAATGAGCAGTTCTTC CASSIHYRGLYNEQFF
TRBJ1-1 TRBV7-6 - - 15 TGTGCCAGCAGCTTAGCAGGGTTTGGGAACACTGAAGCTTTCTTT CASSLAGFGNTEAFF
TRBJ2-5 TRBV4-1 - - 13 TGCGCCAGCAGCCTCGGGACCCAAGAGACCCAGTACTTC CASSLGTQETQYF
TRBJ2-7 TRBV7-8 few - 15 TGTGCCAGCAGCTTAATACAGGGCCCCTCCTACGAGCAGTACTTC CASSLIQGPSYEQYF
TRBJ2-3 TRBV5-4 once - 16 TGTGCCAGCAGCCCAATGAGGACAACCCCCACAGATACGCAGTATTTT CASSPMRTTPTDTQYF
TRBJ2-7 TRBV29-1 - - 13 TGCAGCACCAAAGGAGGGGATAGCTACGAGCAGTACTTC CSTKGGDSYEQYF
TRBJ2-7 TRBV6-9 - TRBD1 14 TGTGCCAGCAGTTGGACAGGGGTATCCTACGAGCAGTACTTC CASSWTGVSYEQYF
TRBJ1-4 TRBV6-1 - - 12 TGTGCCAGCAGTGAAGGGGGGACCCTCGGTTTTTTT CASSEGGTLGFF
TRBJ1-2 TRBV29-1 - - 11 TGCAGCGTTGGCAGACATGAAGGCTACACCTTC CSVGRHEGYTF
TRBJ2-2 TRBV6-4 few TRBD2 14 TGTGCCAGCAGTGCTAGCGGGAGCACCGGGGAGCTGTTTTTT CASSASGSTGELFF
TRBJ2-7 TRBV30 - - 14 TGTGCCTGCAATATACCGGGGCTCCCCTACGAGCAGTACTTC CACNIPGLPYEQYF
TRBJ1-4 TRBV14 - - 14 TGTGCCAGCAGCCAACCCCTCGGTAATGAAAAACTGTTTTTT CASSQPLGNEKLFF
TRBJ2-3 TRBV9 - TRBD1 17 TGTGCCAGCAGCGTAAGTGCATCGGGACAGGGTGGAGATACGCAGTATTTT CASSVSASGQGGDTQYF
TRBJ1-3 TRBV5-6 once - 14 TGTGCCAGCAGCTTTGCTAGCTCTGGAAACACCATATATTTT CASSFASSGNTIYF
TRBJ2-5 TRBV6-5 - TRBD2 15 TGTGCCAGCAGCCGGACTAGCGGGAAGCAAGAGACCCAGTACTTC CASSRTSGKQETQYF
TRBJ2-7 TRBV27 - TRBD1 14 TGTGCCAGCAGTGCGGGACAGGCCTTCTACGAGCAGTACTTC CASSAGQAFYEQYF
TRBJ2-3 TRBV9 - - 15 TGTGCCAGCAGCGTAGGGGGGGCTAGCACAGATACGCAGTATTTT CASSVGGASTDTQYF
TRBJ2-1 TRBV5-1 - - 13 TGCGCCAGCAGTTGGGGGCTAGCCAATGAGCAGTTCTTC CASSWGLANEQFF
TRBJ2-7 TRBV19 - TRBD1 14 TGTGCCAGTAGCAGCGGGACAGGGAGATACGAGCAGTACTTC CASSSGTGRYEQYF
TRBJ2-1 TRBV5-4 - - 16 TGTGCCAGCAGCCCGTACAAGTTCCTTACCTACAATGAGCAGTTCTTC CASSPYKFLTYNEQFF
TRBJ1-1 TRBV19 - - 13 TGTGCCAGTAGTCTGCGGGGGAACACTGAAGCTTTCTTT CASSLRGNTEAFF
TRBJ2-7 TRBV4-3 - - 14 TGCGCCAGCAGCCAAGGTTGGGACGGCTACGAGCAGTACTTC CASSQGWDGYEQYF
TRBJ2-2 TRBV13 - TRBD2 15 TGTGCCAGCAGCCCCCCTAGCGGGAGAACCGGGGAGCTGTTTTTT CASSPPSGRTGELFF
TRBJ2-1 TRBV5-6 - TRBD2 16 TGTGCCAGCAGCCTAGCGGGAGGCTACTCCTACAATGAGCAGTTCTTC CASSLAGGYSYNEQFF
TRBJ1-4 TRBV6-6 - TRBD1 16 TGTGCCAGCAGCTCAACAGGGGGCTGGACTAATGAAAAACTGTTTTTT CASSSTGGWTNEKLFF
TRBJ1-2 TRBV9 - TRBD1 14 TGTGCCAGCAGCGTTTCAGGGGGCTACTATGGCTACACCTTC CASSVSGGYYGYTF
TRBJ1-2 TRBV6-1 - - 13 TGTGCCAGCGTTGAGGGCGGAGGCGGGGGCTACACCTTC CASVEGGGGGYTF
TRBJ1-2 TRBV6-6 - - 13 TGTGCCAGCAGTTACGGGGGTAACTATGGCTACACCTTC CASSYGGNYGYTF
TRBJ1-4 TRBV6-5 - - 16 TGTGCCAGCAGTTACAGTATTGGGGGCCCCGCTGAAAAACTGTTTTTT CASSYSIGGPAEKLFF
TRBJ2-2 TRBV6-5 - - 15 TGTGCCAGCAGTTACTTTGCGCAAAGCACCGGGGAGCTGTTTTTT CASSYFAQSTGELFF
TRBJ1-1 TRBV9 - TRBD1 18 TGTGCCAGCAGCGAGCCTCCGGGACAGGGGGGACGGAACACTGAAGCTTTCTTT CASSEPPGQGGRNTEAFF
TRBJ2-3 TRBV27 - - 16 TGTGCCAGCAGTTTATTTTTTGGGACGAACACAGATACGCAGTATTTT CASSLFFGTNTDTQYF
TRBJ2-7 TRBV4-1 - - 14 TGCGCCAGCAGCCACCGACAAGCCACCTACGAGCAGTACTTC CASSHRQATYEQYF
TRBJ1-6 TRBV2 - TRBD1 14 TGTGCCAGCACCTGGGACAGGGCGGGGTCACCCCTCCACTTT CASTWDRAGSPLHF
TRBJ2-7 TRBV7-9 - - 12 TGTGCCAGCAGCTACAGGGTATACGAGCAGTACTTC CASSYRVYEQYF
TRBJ2-2 TRBV7-9 - - 17 TGTGCCAGCAGCTTACCTCCCGGAAGTCCGCGGGCCGGGGAGCTGTTTTTT CASSLPPGSPRAGELFF
TRBJ1-5 TRBV4-3 - - 15 TGCGCCAGCAGCCAAGATCTCGGAGGGCATCAGCCCCAGCATTTT CASSQDLGGHQPQHF
TRBJ2-7 TRBV4-1 - - 20 TGCGCCAGCAGCCAAGATTTTTTCTACGGTCCTGACAGAGAATCCTACGAGCAGTACTTC CASSQDFFYGPDRESYEQYF
TRBJ2-1 TRBV5-6 - - 15 TGTGCCAGCAGCCTCGACCCTAAAATCTACAATGAGCAGTTCTTC CASSLDPKIYNEQFF
TRBJ2-7 TRBV2 - TRBD1 14 TGTGCCAGCAGTGTGGGGACAGGGCCTATCGAGCAGTACTTC CASSVGTGPIEQYF
TRBJ2-7 TRBV5-1 - - 14 TGCGCCAGCAGCTTGGAAGGGCCTAACTACGAGCAGTACTTC CASSLEGPNYEQYF
TRBJ1-3 TRBV28 - - 14 TGTGCCAGCAGTTTATGGTCGCTCGGAAACACCATATATTTT CASSLWSLGNTIYF
TRBJ1-2 TRBV19 - TRBD1 11 TGTGCCAGTCGACAGGGTGGAGGCTACACCTTC CASRQGGGYTF
TRBJ2-1 TRBV7-2 - TRBD2 15 TGTGCCAGCAGCTTAGTCTTGCTAGCGGGTAGGGAGCAGTTCTTC CASSLVLLAGREQFF
TRBJ1-1 TRBV28 - - 15 TGTGCCAGCAGCCTTCATTCAGGGGCTCCCCTCGAAGCTTTCTTT CASSLHSGAPLEAFF
TRBJ2-3 TRBV10-2 - TRBD2 15 TGCGCCAGCGCCCCCTCTAGCGGGACTAGAGATACGCAGTATTTT CASAPSSGTRDTQYF
TRBJ2-5 TRBV14 few - 18 TGTGCCAGCGGGCCCCTGGGGGAAGGAGGTAACGGAGGAGAGACCCAGTACTTC CASGPLGEGGNGGETQYF
TRBJ2-6 TRBV6-4 few - 15 TGTGCCAGCAGTGAACGGGGTACTGGGGCCAACGTCCTGACTTTC CASSERGTGANVLTF
TRBJ2-1 TRBV7-3 - TRBD2 16 TGTGCCAGCAGCCCCGGGACTAGCGGGAGACTGGATGAGCAGTTCTTC CASSPGTSGRLDEQFF
TRBJ2-1 TRBV19 once - 12 TGTGCCAGTAGTATAGCGGCGGGCCCGGGGTTCTTC CASSIAAGPGFF
TRBJ2-5 TRBV19 - - 13 TGTGCCAGTAGTATTCGGGGTCAAGAGACCCAGTACTTC CASSIRGQETQYF
TRBJ1-2 TRBV5-1 - TRBD1 19 TGCGCCAGCAGCTTGGCCCCCGAGAGACAGGGTAGGGGGCCGCATGGCTACACCTTC CASSLAPERQGRGPHGYTF
TRBJ1-1 TRBV6-5 once - 14 TGTGCCAGCAGTTCCCCCGGGGCGAACACTGAAGCTTTCTTT CASSSPGANTEAFF
TRBJ1-2 TRBV7-2 - TRBD1 14 TGTGCCAGCAGCATCACAGGGGAAATCTATGGCTACACCTTC CASSITGEIYGYTF
TRBJ2-2 TRBV27 - - 15 TGTGCCAGCAGCCAAGGGGCTCAAAGGGTCGGGGAGCTGTTTTTT CASSQGAQRVGELFF
TRBJ1-5 TRBV5-6 - - 15 TGTGCCAGCAGCTTGGCGACAGGTAGCAATCAGCCCCAGCATTTT CASSLATGSNQPQHF
TRBJ1-1 TRBV6-1 - - 14 TGTGCCAGCAGTAGAATACTCCAGGGGACTGAAGCTTTCTTT CASSRILQGTEAFF